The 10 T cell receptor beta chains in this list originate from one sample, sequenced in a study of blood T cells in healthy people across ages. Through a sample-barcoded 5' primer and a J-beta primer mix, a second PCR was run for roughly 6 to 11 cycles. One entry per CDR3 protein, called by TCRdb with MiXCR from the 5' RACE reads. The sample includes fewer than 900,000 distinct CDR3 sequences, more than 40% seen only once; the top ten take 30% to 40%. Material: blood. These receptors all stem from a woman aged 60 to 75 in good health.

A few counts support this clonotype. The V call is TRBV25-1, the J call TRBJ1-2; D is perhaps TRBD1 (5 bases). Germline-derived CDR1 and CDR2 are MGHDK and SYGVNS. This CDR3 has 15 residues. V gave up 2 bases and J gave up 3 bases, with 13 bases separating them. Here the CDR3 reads CASSEPGRLDYGYTF. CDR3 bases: TGTGCCAGCAGTGAACCGGGGCGTCTGGACTATGGCTACACCTTC.

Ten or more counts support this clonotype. CDR3 sequence reads: CASSLGGGGPQYF. The CDR3 nucleotides read TGTGCCAGCAGTTTAGGCGGGGGGGGTCCCCAGTACTTC. The chain has TRBV28 and TRBJ2-5; 9 bases fit TRBD2. The trim removed 2 bases at V and 9 bases at J, leaving 4 bases unmatched. Germline V gene lookup returns CDR1 MDHEN and CDR2 SYDVKM. This CDR3 spans 13 amino acids.

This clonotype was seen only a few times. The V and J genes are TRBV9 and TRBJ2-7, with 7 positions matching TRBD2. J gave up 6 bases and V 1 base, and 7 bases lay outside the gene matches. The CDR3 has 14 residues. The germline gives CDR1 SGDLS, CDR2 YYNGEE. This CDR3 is CASSVNPSGGEQYF. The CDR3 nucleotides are TGTGCCAGCAGCGTAAATCCCTCGGGGGGCGAGCAGTACTTC.

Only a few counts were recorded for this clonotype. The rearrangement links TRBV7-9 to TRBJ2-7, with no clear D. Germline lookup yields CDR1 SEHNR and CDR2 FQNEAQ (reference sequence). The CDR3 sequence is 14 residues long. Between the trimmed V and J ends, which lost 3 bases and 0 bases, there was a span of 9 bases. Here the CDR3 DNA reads TGTGCCAGCAGCTTTCTTTCCAGCTCCTACGAGCAGTACTTC. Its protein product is CASSFLSSSYEQYF.

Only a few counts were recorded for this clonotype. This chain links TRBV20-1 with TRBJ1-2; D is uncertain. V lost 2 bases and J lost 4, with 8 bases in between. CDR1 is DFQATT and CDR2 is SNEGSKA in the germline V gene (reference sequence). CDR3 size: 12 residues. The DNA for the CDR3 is TGCAGTGCTAGAAAGACAAGCTATGGCTACACCTTC. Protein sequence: CSARKTSYGYTF.

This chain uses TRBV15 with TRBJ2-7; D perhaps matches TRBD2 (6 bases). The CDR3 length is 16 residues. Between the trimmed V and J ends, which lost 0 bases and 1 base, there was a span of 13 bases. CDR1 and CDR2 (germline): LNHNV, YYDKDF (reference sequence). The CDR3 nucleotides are TGTGCCACCAGCAGAGATCTGGCTAGCGTTTCCTACGAGCAGTACTTC. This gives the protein CATSRDLASVSYEQYF.

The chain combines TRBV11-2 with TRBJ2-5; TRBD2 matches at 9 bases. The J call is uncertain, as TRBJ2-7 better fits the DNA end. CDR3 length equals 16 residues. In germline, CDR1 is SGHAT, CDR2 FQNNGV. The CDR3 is CASSLDGSGSTYEQYF. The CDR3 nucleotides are TGTGCCAGCAGCTTGGACGGTAGCGGGAGTACCTACGAGCAGTACTTC.

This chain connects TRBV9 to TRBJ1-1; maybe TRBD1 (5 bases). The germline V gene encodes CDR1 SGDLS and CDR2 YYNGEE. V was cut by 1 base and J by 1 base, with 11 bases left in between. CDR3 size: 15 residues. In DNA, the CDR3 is TGTGCCAGCAGCGTAAGGGGAGAAAGGAACACTGAAGCTTTCTTT. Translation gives CASSVRGERNTEAFF.

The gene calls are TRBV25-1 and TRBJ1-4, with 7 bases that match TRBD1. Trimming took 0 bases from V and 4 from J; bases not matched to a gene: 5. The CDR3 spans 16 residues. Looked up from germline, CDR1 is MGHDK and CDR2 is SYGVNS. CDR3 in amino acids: CASSEYPDRSNEKLFF. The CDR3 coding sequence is TGTGCCAGCAGTGAATACCCGGACAGGAGTAATGAAAAACTGTTTTTT.

For the CDR3, the DNA is TGTGCCAGCAGGGACGGGGCTAGCGGGAGACACGAGCAGTACTTC. Its translation is CASRDGASGRHEQYF. The V and J genes are TRBV2 and TRBJ2-7; 10 bases fit TRBD2. The trim removed 6 bases at V and 5 bases at J, leaving 10 bases unmatched. The germline V gene encodes CDR1 SNHLY and CDR2 FYNNEI. This CDR3 contains 15 residues. The full variable domain, in which reference TRBV2 and TRBJ2-7 provide the parts outside the CDR3, is EPEVTQTPSHQVTQMGQEVILRCVPISNHLYFYWYRQILGQKVEFLVSFYNNEISEKSEIFDDQFSVERPDGSNFTLKIRSTKLEDSAMYFCASRDGASGRHEQYFGPGTRLTVT.